One sample yielded the 21 T cell receptor beta chains listed below, sequenced in a study of radiotherapy plus CTLA-4 blockade in lung cancer. The protocol was immunoSEQ multiplex PCR, while the TCRdb copy is restricted to in-frame clones and leaves out a portion. This sample has about 25,000 clones, with approximately 73% found just once. Here the sequenced sample was peripheral blood, taken from a patient treated with radiotherapy plus ipilimumab. The receptor set was obtained from a human donor with non-small cell lung cancer who had stable disease on radiotherapy plus ipilimumab.

The genes are TRBV11-2 and TRBJ2-2; D is unresolved. The CDR3 totals 16 residues. V gave up 1 base and J gave up 9 bases, with 18 bases separating them. The germline gives CDR1 SGHAT, CDR2 FQNNGV. In DNA, the CDR3 is TGTGCCAGCAGCTTAGTTAAGGCTACCGACGTCCGGGAGCTGTTTTTT. Residues: CASSLVKATDVRELFF.

The rearrangement links TRBV11-3 to TRBJ2-1, with no clear D. CDR3 size: 13 residues. The germline CDR1 and CDR2 sequences are SGHNT and YENEEA. Trimming removed 1 base from V and 4 bases from J, with 5 bases in between. CDR3 region: CASSLGRYNEQFF. The CDR3 DNA is TGTGCCAGCAGCTTAGGCAGATACAATGAGCAGTTCTTC.

This clone has more than one count but fewer than ten. This chain links TRBV29-1 with TRBJ1-2, with TRBD1 matching 7 bases. With V trimmed by 3 bases and J by 2 bases, 15 bases remained unmatched. The CDR3 covers 17 residues. Germline CDR1 reads SQVTM; CDR2 reads ANQGSEA. The CDR3 region is CSVEGGFRGTRNYGYTF. The CDR3 coding sequence is TGCAGCGTTGAGGGGGGATTCAGGGGGACTAGGAACTATGGCTACACCTTC.

CDR3 region: CASSRLARANNEQFF. The CDR3 DNA follows: TGTGCCAGCAGTCGGCTAGCACGAGCCAACAATGAGCAGTTCTTC. The chain is built from TRBV14 and TRBJ2-1; weak D call: TRBD2 (5 bases). CDR1 and CDR2 (germline): SGHDN, FVKESK. The germline V and J ends were trimmed by 6 bases and 5 bases, with 17 bases remaining between them. CDR3 size: 15 residues.

This chain connects TRBV5-4 to TRBJ2-2; 11 positions agree with TRBD2. CDR1 SGHNT and CDR2 YYREEE come from the germline V gene (reference sequence). This CDR3 region has 15 residues. V was clipped by 5 bases and J by 5 bases; unmatched bases: 5. The CDR3 protein is CASSSGRAATGELFF. The CDR3 DNA sequence: TGTGCCAGCAGTAGCGGGAGGGCCGCGACCGGGGAGCTGTTTTTT.

V and J are TRBV5-4 and TRBJ2-7; 11 nucleotides align to TRBD1. The V segment lost 3 bases and the J segment 6 bases; nucleotides outside the gene matches: 2. The CDR3 sequence is 13 residues long. CDR1 is SGHNT, CDR2 YYREEE, per germline (reference sequence). This chain's CDR3 is CASSWGTGGEQYF. The CDR3 region has the DNA TGTGCCAGCAGCTGGGGGACAGGGGGCGAGCAGTACTTC.

The genes are TRBV27 and TRBJ2-3; unclear D gene. The CDR3 totals 13 residues. The germline V gene has CDR1 MNHEY and CDR2 SMNVEV (reference sequence). V was trimmed by 0 bases and J by 4 bases, leaving 5 bases between them. The CDR3, as DNA: TGTGCCAGCAGTTTATCCAGCCCAGATACGCAGTATTTT. It yields the protein CASSLSSPDTQYF.

CDR3 nucleotides: TGTGCCAGCATCAAGGTGGGGGCTGAGCAGTACTTC. It translates to CASIKVGAEQYF. The V call is TRBV21-1, the J call TRBJ2-7; the table's D call, TRBD1, was not checked against the DNA. TRBV21-1 is a pseudogene locus. This CDR3 spans 12 amino acids.

The genes are TRBV13 and TRBJ2-1, with a possible D match to TRBD2 (5 bases). Germline CDR1 PRHDT, CDR2 FYEKMQ (reference sequence). The CDR3 runs 15 residues. V gave up 5 bases and J gave up 2 bases, with 13 bases separating them. In nucleotides, the CDR3 is TGTGCCAGCAGCCTGAGGACTTCCACCTACAATGAGCAGTTCTTC. Its protein is CASSLRTSTYNEQFF.

The CDR3 coding sequence is TGTGCCAGCAGCTTAATGAGCGTGGGGACAGATACGCAGTATTTT. It specifies CASSLMSVGTDTQYF. The genes are TRBV11-3 and TRBJ2-3, with D hard to call. Germline CDR1 reads SGHNT; CDR2 reads YENEEA. There are 15 residues in the CDR3. The V and J ends lost 2 bases and 3 bases respectively, with 12 bases between them.

The V gene is TRBV11-1, the J gene TRBJ2-3; TRBD2 matches at 8 bases. V dropped 8 bases and J dropped 2; count of bases not matched to a gene: 6. The CDR3 totals 14 residues. Germline CDR1 SGHAT, CDR2 FQDESV (reference sequence). The CDR3: CASDREGNTDTQYF. CDR3 DNA: TGTGCCAGCGACCGGGAGGGAAACACAGATACGCAGTATTTT.

V usage is TRBV4-2 and J usage is TRBJ2-7; TRBD2 agrees at 16 bases. The CDR3 length is 17 residues. Germline V gene data show CDR1 as LGHNA and CDR2 as YNFKEQ. With V trimmed by 0 bases and J by 6 bases, 5 bases remained unmatched. The CDR3 DNA sequence: TGTGCCAGCAGCCAAGATCATGGGACTAGCGGGAGGGGCGAGCAGTACTTC. The encoded protein is CASSQDHGTSGRGEQYF.

This clone was seen just once. V usage is TRBV2 and J usage is TRBJ2-1; 8 bases are shared with TRBD2. The CDR3 spans 14 residues. V shed 6 bases, J shed 4 bases, and the junction held 5 bases outside the gene matches. CDR1 SNHLY and CDR2 FYNNEI come from the germline V gene. CDR3 region: CASRKAGDYNEQFF. As DNA, the CDR3 is TGTGCCAGCAGAAAAGCGGGGGATTACAATGAGCAGTTCTTC.

About this clone itself: The junction shows a germline mismatch at one end, possibly a read error. This chain uses TRBV5-6 with TRBJ2-4; 12 nucleotides line up with TRBD2. This CDR3 region has 13 residues. Germline assignment: CDR1 SGHDT and CDR2 YYEEEE. The CDR3 DNA reads TGTGCCAGCAGCCCGGTGCGGACTAGCGGGAAACACTTC. This codes for CASSPVRTSGKHF.

The chain couples TRBV10-1 to TRBJ2-5; either TRBD1 or TRBD2 may fit D (5 bases each). Germline values: CDR1 WNHNN, CDR2 SYGVQD (reference sequence). The CDR3 totals 12 residues. Trimming took off 3 bases at V and 4 bases at J, with 6 bases between the two ends. CDR3 sequence reads: CASSDGGETQYF. The CDR3 DNA sequence: TGCGCCAGCAGTGATGGGGGAGAGACCCAGTACTTC.

The genes are TRBV2 and TRBJ2-1, with D possibly matching TRBD2 (5 bases). CDR3 length equals 13 residues. From germline, CDR1 is SNHLY and CDR2 FYNNEI. V dropped 4 bases and J dropped 9 bases, with 13 bases sitting between them. The CDR3, as DNA: TGTGCCAGCAGTGGGTTCCAAGGAGGTGAGCAGTTCTTC. Its translation: CASSGFQGGEQFF.

This chain joins TRBV28 and TRBJ1-2, with 9 bases identical to TRBD1. The CDR3 has 15 residues. The junction had 9 bases not matched to a gene; V was cut back by 6 bases and J by 4 bases. Germline CDR1 MDHEN, CDR2 SYDVKM. DNA of the CDR3: TGTGCCAGCAGCCGGGCCGGGACAGGGTCCTATGGCTACACCTTC. It codes for CASSRAGTGSYGYTF.

The CDR3, as DNA: TGTGCCATCAGTGAGGTGCGGGAGAGCAATCAGCCCCAGCATTTT. Protein product: CAISEVRESNQPQHF. The V call is TRBV10-3, the J call TRBJ1-5; no clear D. The CDR3 extends over 15 amino acids. Germline V CDR1 and CDR2: ENHRY, SYGVKD. Between the trimmed V and J ends, which lost 2 bases and 1 base, there was a span of 9 bases.

The chain has TRBV7-9 and TRBJ2-7; tentative D call: TRBD1 (5 bases). The CDR3 runs 12 residues. Per the germline V gene, CDR1 is SEHNR and CDR2 is FQNEAQ (reference sequence). Trimming cost V 2 bases and J 5 bases, with 7 bases left between them. The chain's CDR3 is CASSLTGHEQYF. CDR3 sequence (DNA): TGTGCCAGCAGCTTAACAGGCCACGAGCAGTACTTC.

The V and J genes are TRBV6-6 and TRBJ2-2; D ambiguous. Trimming cost V 2 bases and J 8 bases, with 18 bases left between them. Germline V lookup: CDR1 MNHNY, CDR2 SVGAGI (reference sequence). This CDR3 contains 16 residues. CDR3: CASSYLSVSEGGELFF. As DNA, the CDR3 is TGTGCCAGCAGTTACCTTTCGGTGTCAGAAGGGGGGGAGCTGTTTTTT.

The rearrangement uses TRBV6-1 and TRBJ2-3; D gene unclear. This CDR3 has 14 residues. Looked up from germline, CDR1 is MNHNS and CDR2 is SASEGT. The V and J ends lost 4 bases and 4 bases respectively, with 12 bases between them. The CDR3 DNA reads as TGTGCCAGCAGTGCGTCTCTGACCTCAGATACGCAGTATTTT. This codes for CASSASLTSDTQYF.